This is a list of T cell receptor beta chains from one sample in a study of T-cell memory formation after mild COVID-19. TCRdb analysed the 5' RACE reads with MiXCR anew, one entry per CDR3 protein. This sample has just under 550,000 distinct CDR3 sequences, with about 20% found just once. Input material: PBMCs or a T cell subset sorted from them (not recorded which). These receptors were obtained from an adult woman who had mild COVID-19 (a few samples of this study predate the infection). Cell type and time point are not known. CDR3s include the opening cysteine and the closing phenylalanine or tryptophan. The order of the fields is CDR3 protein, CDR3 DNA, D gene, V gene, clone size, J gene. A D gene is named only where the DNA matches it firmly. The size field is filled for only some rows; it gives once, few, many or a size class.

CASSSRTDGPGQFF	TGTGCCAGCAGTTCCAGAACTGATGGGCCAGGGCAGTTCTTC	-	TRBV12-3/TRBV12-4	few	TRBJ2-1
CASSPLAGGADTQYF	TGTGCCAGCAGCCCACTAGCGGGAGGGGCAGATACGCAGTATTTT	TRBD2	TRBV7-2	many	TRBJ2-3
CASSLIVSEQYF	TGTGCCAGCAGCTTAATCGTCTCCGAGCAGTACTTC	-	TRBV7-9	few	TRBJ2-7
CASSLAGVIMPQEDEQYF	TGCGCCAGCAGCTTGGCTGGGGTAATAATGCCGCAGGAGGACGAGCAGTACTTC	-	TRBV5-1	few	TRBJ2-7
CSVVPRARNEQFF	TGCAGCGTTGTCCCCCGGGCTAGGAATGAGCAGTTCTTC	-	TRBV29-1	-	TRBJ2-1
CSARGGPRNTGELFF	TGCAGCGCCAGGGGGGGGCCGAGGAACACCGGGGAGCTGTTTTTT	-	TRBV29-1	-	TRBJ2-2
CSANREINTEAFF	TGCAGCGCAAACAGGGAGATCAACACTGAAGCTTTCTTT	-	TRBV29-1	many	TRBJ1-1
CASSFKANNEQFF	TGTGCCAGCAGCTTCAAAGCGAACAATGAGCAGTTCTTC	-	TRBV7-9	few	TRBJ2-1
CARTPGTGIGYGYTF	TGTGCCAGAACCCCCGGGACAGGGATAGGCTATGGCTACACCTTC	TRBD1	TRBV12-3/TRBV12-4	-	TRBJ1-2
CASSPLDINQPQHF	TGTGCCAGCAGTCCGCTGGACATCAATCAGCCCCAGCATTTT	-	TRBV12-3/TRBV12-4	-	TRBJ1-5
CASSQDEGTGTEAFF	TGCGCCAGCAGCCAAGACGAAGGGACAGGCACTGAAGCTTTCTTT	TRBD1	TRBV4-3	-	TRBJ1-1
CASSILSYNEQFF	TGTGCCAGCTCTATACTTAGCTACAATGAGCAGTTCTTC	-	TRBV6-2/TRBV6-3	many	TRBJ2-1
CASGQGARDTQYF	TGTGCCAGCGGGCAGGGGGCTCGAGATACGCAGTATTTT	TRBD1	TRBV7-3	-	TRBJ2-3
CASSYGEGGEDTQYF	TGTGCCAGCAGTTACGGGGAAGGAGGGGAGGATACGCAGTATTTT	-	TRBV6-2/TRBV6-3	few	TRBJ2-3
CATSGALSTDTQYF	TGTGCCACCAGTGGTGCATTATCCACAGATACGCAGTATTTT	-	TRBV24-1	-	TRBJ2-3
CASSPIYAGQHPDYGYTF	TGTGCCAGCAGCCCCATATACGCGGGACAGCACCCTGACTATGGCTACACCTTC	TRBD1	TRBV7-9	few	TRBJ1-2
CASRPGPLGTYNEQFF	TGTGCCAGCAGGCCCGGGCCCCTCGGGACCTACAATGAGCAGTTCTTC	-	TRBV7-2	-	TRBJ2-1
CASKVGTTRLVRNEQFF	TGTGCCAGCAAGGTCGGAACAACCAGGTTGGTTCGCAATGAGCAGTTCTTC	-	TRBV3-1	few	TRBJ2-1
CASSSLANIQYF	TGTGCCAGCAGCTCGCTAGCTAACATTCAGTACTTC	-	TRBV9	few	TRBJ2-4
CASSLAGMRNEQYF	TGTGCCAGCAGCTTGGCAGGGATGAGGAACGAGCAGTACTTC	-	TRBV5-5	-	TRBJ2-7
CASSVASGSLMNTEAFF	TGTGCCAGCAGCGTAGCCTCAGGCTCCCTAATGAACACTGAAGCTTTCTTT	-	TRBV9	few	TRBJ1-1
CASSQGRLAGLGGELFF	TGCGCCAGCAGCCAAGGACGACTAGCGGGTCTGGGCGGGGAGCTGTTTTTT	TRBD2	TRBV4-1	-	TRBJ2-2
CASSLGQIGETQYF	TGCGCCAGCAGCTTGGGACAGATCGGGGAGACCCAGTACTTC	-	TRBV5-1	-	TRBJ2-5
CASSEDTYRYTF	TGTGCCAGCAGTGAGGACACCTACCGATACACCTTC	-	TRBV25-1	few	TRBJ1-2
CASHRGQWDEQYF	TGTGCCAGTCACAGGGGGCAATGGGACGAGCAGTACTTC	TRBD1	TRBV11-3	few	TRBJ2-7
CASSQVGQGYGYTF	TGTGCCAGCAGCCAAGTAGGACAGGGATATGGCTACACCTTC	TRBD1	TRBV3-1	-	TRBJ1-2
CASSTSPGTGWNEQFF	TGCGCCAGCAGCACGTCTCCCGGGACAGGGTGGAATGAGCAGTTCTTC	TRBD1	TRBV5-1	few	TRBJ2-1
CASSPIGETGELFF	TGTGCCAGCAGCCCAATAGGGGAGACCGGGGAGCTGTTTTTT	-	TRBV3-1	-	TRBJ2-2
CASSKSTLDRGQVTGELFF	TGTGCCAGCAGCAAAAGTACCCTGGACAGGGGGCAAGTCACCGGGGAGCTGTTTTTT	-	TRBV21-1	few	TRBJ2-2
CASSVIGELFF	TGTGCCAGCAGCGTAATCGGGGAGCTGTTTTTT	-	TRBV9	-	TRBJ2-2
CAISMSGGYTF	TGCGCCATCAGCATGTCAGGAGGCTACACCTTC	-	TRBV5-1	-	TRBJ1-2
CASFGGQFEGEQYF	TGCGCCTCATTTGGGGGCCAGTTTGAAGGCGAGCAGTACTTC	-	TRBV5-1	-	TRBJ2-7
CASSPQGIYGYTF	TGTGCCAGCAGCCCACAGGGAATCTATGGCTACACCTTC	-	TRBV6-5	few	TRBJ1-2
CASSLEVGGYTF	TGCGCCAGCAGCTTGGAGGTCGGTGGCTACACCTTC	-	TRBV5-1	many	TRBJ1-2
CASSPLERRAHTEAFF	TGTGCCAGCTCACCCCTCGAGCGCAGGGCCCACACTGAAGCTTTCTTT	-	TRBV18	-	TRBJ1-1
CATSDVDRGAYNEQFF	TGTGCCACCAGTGATGTTGACAGGGGGGCCTACAATGAGCAGTTCTTC	TRBD1	TRBV24-1	few	TRBJ2-1
CASSLSLRGPQRGSSYEQYF	TGTGCCAGCAGCTTGTCCCTCCGGGGACCGCAGCGGGGGAGCTCCTACGAGCAGTACTTC	TRBD2	TRBV7-9	-	TRBJ2-7
CASSQGQTSGRGYF	TGTGCCAGCAGCCAAGGTCAGACTAGCGGACGCGGGTACTTC	TRBD2	TRBV3-1	-	TRBJ2-7
CSVEEIANYGYTF	TGCAGCGTTGAGGAGATAGCTAACTATGGCTACACCTTC	-	TRBV29-1	-	TRBJ1-2
CASSLDLYEQYF	TGCGCCAGCAGTTTGGACCTCTACGAGCAGTACTTC	-	TRBV5-1	many	TRBJ2-7
CASRLSGSATDTQYF	TGCGCCAGCAGGCTTAGCGGGAGCGCGACAGATACGCAGTATTTT	TRBD2	TRBV5-1	-	TRBJ2-3
CSVPLPNHQETQYF	TGCAGCGTCCCACTACCTAACCATCAAGAGACCCAGTACTTC	-	TRBV29-1	few	TRBJ2-5
CSARKGAGPYEQYF	TGCAGTGCCCGGAAGGGGGCAGGGCCCTACGAGCAGTACTTC	TRBD1	TRBV20-1	few	TRBJ2-7
CASSSRVGGYTEAFF	TGTGCCAGCAGTTCGAGAGTCGGGGGGTACACTGAAGCTTTCTTT	-	TRBV7-2	few	TRBJ1-1
CASSLEDSFVGGYEQYF	TGTGCCAGCAGCTTAGAGGACAGCTTTGTAGGGGGTTACGAGCAGTACTTC	-	TRBV7-6	-	TRBJ2-7
CASSENTGTPETQYF	TGTGCCAGCAGCGAAAACACCGGGACTCCAGAGACCCAGTACTTC	-	TRBV3-1	-	TRBJ2-5
CASSNGQVPTEAFF	TGTGCCAGCAGTAACGGACAGGTTCCCACTGAAGCTTTCTTT	TRBD1	TRBV6-2/TRBV6-3	-	TRBJ1-1
CASSTTDGNYGYTF	TGTGCCAGCAGTACCACGGACGGGAACTATGGCTACACCTTC	-	TRBV12-3/TRBV12-4	-	TRBJ1-2
CATSDSRGRGTEAFF	TGTGCCACCAGTGATTCCAGGGGCCGGGGCACTGAAGCTTTCTTT	-	TRBV24-1	-	TRBJ1-1
CASSLLTGDTGELFF	TGCGCCAGCAGCTTGCTTACAGGGGACACCGGGGAGCTGTTTTTT	TRBD1	TRBV5-1	many	TRBJ2-2
CSARDGLASYEQYF	TGCAGTGCTAGAGATGGACTCGCCTCCTACGAGCAGTACTTC	-	TRBV20-1	-	TRBJ2-7
CAIRKTGGSLNTEAFF	TGTGCCATCAGGAAGACAGGGGGCTCTTTGAACACTGAAGCTTTCTTT	TRBD1	TRBV10-3	few	TRBJ1-1
CASSQERRLVDEQFF	TGTGCCAGCAGCCAAGAAAGGAGACTAGTGGATGAGCAGTTCTTC	-	TRBV4-2	few	TRBJ2-1